This T cell receptor beta chain was documented in a study of T cell repertoires in cytomegalovirus infection. About the study: CMV infection together with matching HLA type was indicated by public TCR beta signatures. Whole-study findings and limits: CMV-specific TCR beta clonotypes restricted by HLA-C dominated the ex vivo response. Summed frequency of shared TCR beta families picked out CMV carriers who also had the relevant HLA.

This clonotype was seen a few times. The antigen remains unidentified. Via MiXCR, TCRdb re-called the reads, giving one row per CDR3 protein. The profile shows some 30,000 distinct CDR3 sequences, around 20% of them singletons. Germline-derived CDR1 and CDR2 are MNHEY and SVGEGT. Trimming removed 0 bases from V and 2 bases from J; junction bases left unmatched: 8. The CDR3 extends over 19 amino acids. This specimen consisted of CD8+ T cells from cultured PBMCs, obtained from culture after CMV antigen stimulation. The sequence was collected from a human donor in good health (CMV status not recorded). Some clones in this sample may be carry-over from other donors' samples. The chain employs TRBV6-2 or TRBV6-3 and TRBJ2-2; 11 bases are shared with TRBD2. CDR3 protein: CASSYSETSGTFNTGELFF. In nucleotides, the CDR3 is TGTGCCAGCAGTTACTCGGAGACTAGCGGGACGTTTAACACCGGGGAGCTGTTTTTT.